This T cell receptor (beta chain) was documented in a study of cytomegalovirus exposure and HLA in healthy donors. The CDR3 loop spans 21 amino acids. CDR1 and CDR2 (germline): LGHNA, YSLEER. J was trimmed by 8 bases and V by 0 bases; bases with no gene match: 24. Primers included in the PCR were 60 Vbeta and 13 Jbeta primers. TCRdb's table, derived via immunoSEQ multiplex PCR, lists solely in-frame clones and lacks some. The sample lists about 160,000 clones; roughly three quarters were seen once. The specimen sequenced was PBMCs. The rearrangement uses TRBV4-3 and TRBJ1-4; TRBD1 matches 7 bases. The clonotype comes from a man between 60 and 70 years old in good health and CMV-seronegative. The CDR3 DNA reads as TGCGCCAGCAGCCAAGATTGGGGTTATCTGGGGGGCAGGGACAGCGGAGAAAAACTGTTTTTT. Protein: CASSQDWGYLGGRDSGEKLFF.